This TCR beta chain was recorded in a study of shared clonotypes between healthy human individuals (TCRdb year 2020). At the level of the whole study: Three men and a couple of women, aged 18 to 49 years, made up the cohort. For each donor, CD4 naive and CD4 memory were each given three plates, CD8 naive was given two plates, and CD8 memory was given one plate. To estimate repertoire size and how much clonotype sharing occurs between individuals, the study deeply sequenced the blood TCR repertoires of roughly 5 healthy adults. Different laboratories and diverse techniques were used to prepare libraries and sequence TCR repertoires, to increase sequencing depth and limit assay-specific biases. Each donor's leukapheresis produced roughly between roughly 0.94 and 9.5 billion PBMCs.

Using the deep immunoSEQ assay, TCR CDR3 regions were amplified from genomic DNA by multiplex PCR. Extracted genomic DNA from each cell subset was distributed evenly across all wells of several immunoSEQ 96-well plates, and each plate was treated as a replicate. Each replicate PCR for sorted subsets received approximately 200 ng genomic DNA, equal to about 30,000 T cell genomes. Purified libraries were quantified with a Qubit 3.0 fluorometer, sized on a Bioanalyzer 2100, and re-quantified with the KAPA Library Quantification kit. Every immunoSEQ 96-well plate was sequenced on a separate single-read 150-cycle Illumina NextSeq 550 flow cell. The source study handled its data this way. Because the immunoSEQ output held only junctional sequences and lacked quality scores, the filtering could not match the filtering applied to full-length reads. Sequences were annotated with PyIR, a Python wrapper for IgBLAST v1.9, using IMGT germline references to assign V/J genes and CDR3. Reads were filtered out if the reads had weak V/J assignments (E-value above 1e-6), no CDR3, stop codons, out-of-frame junctions, or ambiguous translated residues. V3J clonotypes were defined as sequences sharing the same inferred V gene, J gene, and CDR3 amino acid sequence. To compute the percentage overlap between repertoires, the number of shared unique clonotypes was divided by the size of the smaller repertoire. RTK rarefaction, the Chao1 estimator, and Recon v2.1 estimates of unobserved clonotypes were used to assess repertoire richness. OLGA was used to compute generation probabilities for all TCRbeta clonotypes that the gDNA method yielded from a handful of donors. Imported from immuneACCESS, the table was reduced by TCRdb to in-frame sequences with V and J called. These copies leave out some clones; in studies compared against another copy, an unresolved V gene accounts for under half, and the cause of the remainder is not known. The V and J calls and the clone size are those of that table, but D and trimming were determined from the DNA. The sample table lists 550,000 to 600,000 clones, 95% to 98% of them with a count of one. 0.25% to 0.35% of the sample is taken by the ten largest.

CD8 naive samples were CD45RO-negative cells positively selected for CCR7, giving a CD45RA+CCR7+ population that excluded TemRA cells. Healthy HIV-negative adults with no recently reported acute infections or vaccinations were included as donors. Only Caucasian adults living in Nashville, Tennessee, USA were represented among the donors. After blood collection by leukapheresis, PBMCs were isolated using Ficoll-Histopaque density gradient centrifugation and then cryopreserved in the vapor phase of liquid nitrogen. Analytical flow cytometry was used to check the purity and quantity of each magnetically sorted T cell population. Each sorted fraction had its genomic DNA isolated and then quantified by UV absorbance on a Nanodrop 2000c. Trimming at the junction amounts to 1 base on V and 4 bases on J, and the germline ends lie 14 bases apart. The CDR3 runs 15 amino acids, cysteine and phenylalanine included. Only CDR3 DNA remains: 45 bases, in frame from the first base. According to the germline V gene, CDR1 reads MNHNS and CDR2 reads SASEGT.

General findings and caveats noted by the study authors: Higher generation probabilities were observed for clonotypes shared by all four sorted-subset donors than for non-shared clonotypes. Incomplete sequencing was indicated by rarefaction of sorted-subset datasets, despite the large sequencing depth. Because the study included only a small number of donors, the genetic and exposure-history diversity represented was limited. Naive subsets generally had larger estimated clonotype richness than memory subsets did. Only blood was sampled, and tissue TCR repertoires likely differ from those in blood. Pairwise subsampling indicated that sequencing depth was expected to affect the degree of clonotype sharing among donors. About 5% of naive CD4, around 3.6% of naive CD8, roughly 2.5% of memory CD4, and approximately 0.39% of memory CD8 clonotypes were shared across a few donors.

Notes on this clone: What antigen it recognizes has not been identified. No base qualities exist here, and no much larger clone lies one base off it.

The sequenced material came from naive CD8+ T cells sorted from blood. The sample's cell subset or site label is to be understood as: CD45RA+CCR7+. Here the chain combines TRBV6-1 and TRBJ2-7; the D gene is possibly TRBD1, with 5 bases matching. The clonotype was recovered from a man aged 25 to 40 in good health. The CDR3: CASSEGRSPGYEQYF. The bases are TGTGCCAGCAGTGAAGGTCGTTCTCCAGGGTACGAGCAGTACTTC.